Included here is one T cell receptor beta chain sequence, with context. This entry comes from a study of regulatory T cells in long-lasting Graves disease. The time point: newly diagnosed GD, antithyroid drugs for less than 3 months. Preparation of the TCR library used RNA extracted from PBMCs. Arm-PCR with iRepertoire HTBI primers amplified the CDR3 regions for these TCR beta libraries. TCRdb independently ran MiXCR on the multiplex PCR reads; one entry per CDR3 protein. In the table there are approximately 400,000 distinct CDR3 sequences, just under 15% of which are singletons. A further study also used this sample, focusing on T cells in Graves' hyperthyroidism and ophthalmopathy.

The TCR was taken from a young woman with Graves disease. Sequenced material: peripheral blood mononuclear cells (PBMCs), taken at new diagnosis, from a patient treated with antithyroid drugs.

The CDR3 DNA follows: TGCAGCGTTGAGGCGGGGATGAACACTGAAGCTTTCTTT. Residues: CSVEAGMNTEAFF. V gene TRBV29-1 combines with J gene TRBJ1-1; D gene ambiguous. The germline gives CDR1 SQVTM, CDR2 ANQGSEA. The V and J ends lost 3 bases and 0 bases respectively, with 8 bases between them. The CDR3 contains 13 residues.